The 21 T cell receptor beta chains reported below all come from one sample, sequenced in a study of blood T cell repertoires in COVID-19. TCRdb's copy holds only in-frame clones and misses some; the assay was immunoSEQ multiplex PCR. The table includes more than 200,000 clones, less than 85% detected once. Sequenced: peripheral blood. The receptors shown here come from a woman older than 75 with active or convalescent COVID-19.

The chain uses TRBV5-1 and TRBJ1-2; TRBD1 aligns across 7 bases. Trimming at V came to 4 bases and at J to 3 bases, leaving 6 bases not matched to a gene. CDR3 length equals 14 residues. Germline assignment: CDR1 SGHRS and CDR2 YFSETQ. CDR3 loop: CASSDPQGDYGYTF. CDR3 DNA sequence: TGCGCCAGCAGCGATCCGCAGGGGGACTATGGCTACACCTTC. The whole variable domain, remainder taken from reference TRBV5-1 and TRBJ1-2, is KAGVTQTPRYLIKTRGQQVTLSCSPISGHRSVSWYQQTPGQGLQFLFEYFSETQRNKGNFPGRFSGRQFSNSRSEMNVSTLELGDSALYLCASSDPQGDYGYTFGSGTRLTVV.

The chain has TRBV28 and TRBJ2-1; 16 bases match TRBD2. J gave up 9 bases and V 6 bases, and 5 bases lay outside the gene matches. This CDR3 comprises 15 residues. CDR1 is MDHEN, CDR2 SYDVKM, per germline. CDR3 residues: CASSPGLAGGVEQFF. The CDR3, as DNA: TGTGCCAGCAGCCCGGGACTAGCGGGAGGGGTTGAGCAGTTCTTC. The complete variable domain, with remaining parts taken from reference TRBV28 and TRBJ2-1, reads DVKVTQSSRYLVKRTGEKVFLECVQDMDHENMFWYRQDPGLGLRLIYFSYDVKMKEKGDIPEGYSVSREKKERFSLILESASTNQTSMYLCASSPGLAGGVEQFFGPGTRLTVL.

J is TRBJ2-7 and V is TRBV6-5, with 10 bases identical to TRBD1. CDR1 and CDR2 from the germline V gene are MNHEY and SVGAGI. This CDR3 comprises 15 residues. With 0 bases clipped from V and 5 bases from J, the junction kept 4 bases outside the gene matches. The CDR3 DNA reads as TGTGCCAGCAGTTACTCAGGGACAGGGGACCACGAGCAGTACTTC. Encoded protein: CASSYSGTGDHEQYF.

This sequence joins TRBV2 and TRBJ2-7; 8 nucleotides agree with TRBD1. The germline V gene encodes CDR1 SNHLY and CDR2 FYNNEI. The CDR3 length is 14 residues. With V trimmed by 7 bases and J by 0 bases, 5 bases remained unmatched. CDR3 amino acids: CASTRQGSSYEQYF. DNA for the CDR3: TGTGCCAGCACCCGACAGGGGAGCTCCTACGAGCAGTACTTC.

The chain employs TRBV2 and TRBJ1-5; TRBD1 matches 8 bases. The CDR3 covers 15 residues. V shed 6 bases, J shed 7 bases, and the junction held 11 bases outside the gene matches. Germline V gene sequence: CDR1 SNHLY, CDR2 FYNNEI. CDR3 DNA sequence: TGTGCCAGCAGCCGCCGGACAGGGCAGGGACAGCCCCAGCATTTT. Translated, it gives CASSRRTGQGQPQHF.

V is TRBV28 and J is TRBJ1-1; a weak D match, TRBD1 (6 bases). V was shortened by 5 bases and J by 6 bases, with 19 bases between the two germline ends. Germline V gives CDR1 MDHEN, CDR2 SYDVKM. CDR3 length: 15 residues. CDR3 in DNA: TGTGCCAGCAGTCCAAGGACACAGGGTTATGCTGAAGCTTTCTTT. Translation: CASSPRTQGYAEAFF.

V usage is TRBV2 and J usage is TRBJ2-7; 9 bases align to TRBD2. The germline CDR1 and CDR2 sequences are SNHLY and FYNNEI. The trim removed 7 bases at V and 3 bases at J, leaving 7 bases unmatched. The CDR3 loop spans 14 amino acids. The CDR3 reads CASNPFSGGYEQYF. The CDR3 bases are TGTGCCAGCAACCCGTTTAGCGGGGGCTACGAGCAGTACTTC.

The table lists this clone with a count of one. Additional DNA sequences in this sample encode the identical CDR3. This rearrangement joins TRBV5-1 to TRBJ2-3, with D unresolved. V lost 5 bases and J 2 bases, leaving 6 bases between the germline ends. The length of the CDR3 is 12 residues. Germline V gene data show CDR1 as SGHRS and CDR2 as YFSETQ. The CDR3 loop is CASSPNTDTQYF. CDR3 in DNA: TGCGCCAGCAGTCCCAACACAGATACGCAGTATTTT. The whole variable domain, filled in from reference TRBV5-1 and TRBJ2-3, reads KAGVTQTPRYLIKTRGQQVTLSCSPISGHRSVSWYQQTPGQGLQFLFEYFSETQRNKGNFPGRFSGRQFSNSRSEMNVSTLELGDSALYLCASSPNTDTQYFGPGTRLTVL.

There are a few counts of this clone. The chain employs TRBV9 and TRBJ2-7; no clear D gene. V shed 0 bases and J shed 2 bases, with 12 bases lying between them. The length of the CDR3 is 15 residues. The germline CDR1 and CDR2 sequences are SGDLS and YYNGEE. CDR3 sequence (DNA): TGTGCCAGCAGCGTAGGTAGAAGTCCCACCTACGAGCAGTACTTC. This codes for CASSVGRSPTYEQYF.

The chain recombines TRBV6-6 with TRBJ2-1, with TRBD2 matching 15 bases. In germline, CDR1 is MNHNY, CDR2 SVGAGI (reference sequence). The CDR3 has 17 amino acids. V was pared by 5 bases and J by 6 bases, with 8 bases of the junction left unmatched. CDR3 residues: CASSRPGLAGGPNEQFF. The CDR3 nucleotides read TGTGCCAGCAGTCGCCCGGGACTAGCGGGGGGCCCCAATGAGCAGTTCTTC.

Points on this clone: Other DNA sequences in this sample translate to the same CDR3. CDR3 bases: TGTGCCAGCAGCTCCGGACAGGGAAACTATGGCTACACCTTC. It encodes CASSSGQGNYGYTF. This chain connects TRBV7-9 to TRBJ1-2; the match to TRBD1 covers 8 bases. Germline V lookup: CDR1 SEHNR, CDR2 FQNEAQ (reference sequence). This CDR3 is 14 amino acids long. The V and J ends lost 4 bases and 2 bases, in that order; junction bases with no gene match: 3.

The rearrangement links TRBV28 to TRBJ1-2; D unclear. Looked up from germline, CDR1 is MDHEN and CDR2 is SYDVKM. The V and J ends lost 1 base and 7 bases respectively, with 7 bases between them. This CDR3 contains 12 residues. CDR3 loop: CASSLSEGGYTF. The CDR3 DNA follows: TGTGCCAGCAGTTTATCGGAGGGTGGCTACACCTTC.

The chain has TRBV4-2 and TRBJ1-5; D is uncertain. Trimming pared 1 base from V and 5 bases from J, leaving 9 bases between. The germline V gene has CDR1 LGHNA and CDR2 YNFKEQ. The CDR3 is 14 residues long. In nucleotides, the CDR3 is TGTGCCAGCAGCCAAGTTTCGGAGGATCAGCCCCAGCATTTT. Translated: CASSQVSEDQPQHF.

This chain connects TRBV18 to TRBJ1-3; no clear D gene. Trimming removed 2 bases from V and 0 bases from J, with 8 bases in between. Germline CDR1 and CDR2: KGHSH and LQKENI. CDR3 length: 15 amino acids. The CDR3 loop reads CASSPTQSSGNTIYF. The CDR3 nucleotides are TGTGCCAGCTCACCAACACAGAGCTCTGGAAACACCATATATTTT.

This clone was detected once. The chain links TRBV19 to TRBJ1-3; D possibly corresponds to TRBD1 (5 bases). The V gene's germline CDR1 is LNHDA and CDR2 SQIVND (reference sequence). The CDR3 length is 18 residues. V gave up 6 bases and J gave up 0 bases, with 21 bases separating them. The CDR3 loop reads CASSPSAGTLTSGNTIYF. DNA of the CDR3: TGTGCCAGTAGCCCATCTGCGGGGACTCTAACCTCTGGAAACACCATATATTTT.

The chain is built from TRBV11-3 and TRBJ2-1; D may be TRBD1 (5 bases). With 5 bases removed from V and 4 bases from J, the gap between germline ends came to 9 bases. Germline CDR1 and CDR2: SGHNT and YENEEA. This CDR3 has 13 amino acids. The CDR3: CASSPPGYNEQFF. CDR3 sequence (DNA): TGTGCCAGCAGCCCCCCAGGGTACAATGAGCAGTTCTTC.

This clone has at least ten counts. J is TRBJ1-6 and V is TRBV7-9; TRBD1 matches 11 bases. The J segment lost 9 bases and the V segment lost 6 bases, leaving 10 bases of the junction unmatched. Germline V CDR1 and CDR2: SEHNR, FQNEAQ (reference sequence). This CDR3 spans 16 amino acids. The CDR3 sequence: CASSSTSGTGGSPLHF. CDR3 bases: TGTGCCAGCAGTTCAACGTCCGGGACAGGGGGTTCACCCCTCCACTTT.

The chain combines TRBV6-5 with TRBJ1-1; D remains unclear. Germline lookup yields CDR1 MNHEY and CDR2 SVGAGI. This CDR3 has 14 residues. Trimming removed 6 bases from V and 1 base from J, with 12 bases in between. DNA of the CDR3: TGTGCCAGCAGGCTATACGCTAGGAACACTGAAGCTTTCTTT. Amino acid sequence: CASRLYARNTEAFF.

This rearrangement joins TRBV2 to TRBJ2-7, with TRBD1 matching 11 bases. CDR3 length: 12 residues. Germline CDR1 reads SNHLY; CDR2 reads FYNNEI. Unmatched junction bases numbered 4, after V lost 8 bases and J lost 7 bases. The DNA of the CDR3 is TGTGCCAGCCGGGACAGGGGGTTAGAGCAGTACTTC. This codes for CASRDRGLEQYF.

The J gene is TRBJ1-2, the V gene TRBV5-6, with a possible D match to TRBD1 (6 bases). Germline V CDR1 and CDR2: SGHDT, YYEEEE. The ends were cut back, 5 bases at V and 0 bases at J, with 20 bases in the middle. CDR3 length equals 17 residues. The CDR3 sequence: CASSQENDRRANYGYTF. The DNA of the CDR3 is TGTGCCAGCAGTCAAGAGAACGACAGGAGAGCTAACTATGGCTACACCTTC.

The rearrangement links TRBV3-1 (or the pseudogene TRBV3-2) to TRBJ2-5, with a possible D match to TRBD1 (5 bases). V lost 1 base and J 10 bases, leaving 25 bases between the germline ends. CDR3 size: 17 residues. The germline gives CDR1 LGHDT, CDR2 YNNKEL (reference sequence). CDR3 sequence (DNA): TGTGCCAGCAGCCAAGTCCGTTCCCAGGGTCCTACCTCAGACCAGTACTTC. Translated: CASSQVRSQGPTSDQYF.